This T cell receptor (beta chain) was sequenced for a study of T cell responses to AZD1222 COVID-19 vaccine. Concerning this clone itself: Its target is unknown.

TCRdb's copy holds only in-frame clones and misses some; the assay was immunoSEQ multiplex PCR. This table holds about 130,000 clones, 80% to 95% found once. Study-wide results and caveats: A mostly white British donor set with more females was recruited, and clonal diversity was possibly underestimated.

CDR3 length equals 13 residues. V dropped 8 bases and J dropped 0 bases, with 9 bases sitting between them. The receptor's source is an adult who received the AZD1222 COVID-19 vaccine. The sequencing here drew on peripheral blood, taken 28 days after the second AZD1222 dose. The rearrangement links TRBV12-3 or TRBV12-4 to TRBJ2-3; no clear D. CDR3 sequence reads: CASQFVSTDTQYF. The CDR3 bases are TGTGCCAGCCAATTCGTTAGCACAGATACGCAGTATTTT.